These 19 T cell receptor beta chains were all obtained from the same sample, sequenced in a study of cytomegalovirus exposure and HLA in healthy donors. The PCR used 60 Vbeta and 13 Jbeta primers. The table came from immunoSEQ multiplex PCR; TCRdb's copy has only in-frame clones and leaves some out. Of roughly 200,000 clones detected, 70% appear once; the ten largest clones hold 2.6%. The sequencing input was PBMCs. The receptors here all came from a man in his forties in good health and CMV-seropositive.

This chain uses TRBV13 with TRBJ2-5, with 7 bases fitting TRBD2. From germline, CDR1 is PRHDT and CDR2 FYEKMQ (reference sequence). Unmatched junction bases numbered 11, after V lost 5 bases and J lost 2 bases. The CDR3 spans 16 residues. CDR3 sequence: CASSRLRGDQQETQYF. The CDR3 DNA is TGTGCCAGCAGCCGGCTTCGGGGGGACCAACAAGAGACCCAGTACTTC. Combining the CDR3 with reference TRBV13 and TRBJ2-5 gives the whole variable domain AAGVIQSPRHLIKEKRETATLKCYPIPRHDTVYWYQQGPGQDPQFLISFYEKMQSDKGSIPDRFSAQQFSDYHSELNMSSLELGDSALYFCASSRLRGDQQETQYFGPGTRLLVL.

This clone showed up just once. The junction does not match germline at one end; this may be a read error. The V gene is TRBV10-3, the J gene TRBJ1-4, with D unclear. This CDR3 has 13 residues. CDR1 and CDR2 (germline): ENHRY, SYGVKD. DNA for the CDR3: TGTGCCTCCCTGAGGGCAACTAATAAAAAACTGTTTTTT. Translating gives CASLRATNKKLFF.

The chain's CDR3 is CASSATSGPAYEQYF. CDR3 nucleotides: TGCGCCAGCAGTGCGACTAGCGGGCCAGCCTACGAGCAGTACTTC. The chain combines TRBV10-1 with TRBJ2-7; 10 nucleotides align to TRBD2. The germline gives CDR1 WNHNN, CDR2 SYGVQD (reference sequence). J lost 2 bases, V lost 4 bases, and 5 bases had no gene match. The CDR3 runs 15 residues.

The chain couples TRBV6-5 to TRBJ1-6; 8 nucleotides match TRBD1. From germline, CDR1 is MNHEY and CDR2 SVGAGI. This CDR3 has 13 residues. Unmatched junction bases numbered 6, after V lost 7 bases and J lost 10 bases. The CDR3 coding sequence is TGTGCCAGCACTGCGTACAGGGGGTCACCCCTCCACTTT. It yields the protein CASTAYRGSPLHF.

This chain uses TRBV11-1 with TRBJ2-3, with TRBD2 matching 9 bases. The CDR3 consists of 18 residues. The V gene's germline CDR1 is SGHAT and CDR2 FQDESV (reference sequence). Germline trimming cut 5 bases from V and 5 bases from J; bases unmatched to any gene: 17. CDR3 in DNA: TGTGCCAGCAGCATAGGGCAAATACGAGCGGGGGGAGGAGATACGCAGTATTTT. This gives the protein CASSIGQIRAGGGDTQYF.

This chain links TRBV11-3 with TRBJ2-1; possible D gene TRBD1, 6 bases. The ends were cut back, 0 bases at V and 5 bases at J, with 11 bases in the middle. Germline assignment: CDR1 SGHNT and CDR2 YENEEA. The CDR3 runs 15 residues. CDR3 loop: CASSLDGQTHNEQFF. The CDR3, as DNA: TGTGCCAGCAGCTTAGATGGACAGACACACAATGAGCAGTTCTTC.

The V call is TRBV6-5, the J call TRBJ2-7; 7 bases match TRBD1. The germline V gene encodes CDR1 MNHEY and CDR2 SVGAGI. The CDR3 loop spans 14 amino acids. The ends lost 2 bases at V and 3 bases at J; junction bases unmatched: 4. CDR3 region: CASSYGTDNYEQYF. CDR3 nucleotides: TGTGCCAGCAGTTACGGGACAGACAACTACGAGCAGTACTTC.

The V and J genes are TRBV6-4 and TRBJ2-3, with TRBD2 as a possible D gene (6 bases). V was cut by 1 base and J by 1 base, with 9 bases left in between. Looked up from germline, CDR1 is MRHNA and CDR2 is SNTAGT. This CDR3 region has 15 residues. The CDR3 reads CASSDWASGTDTQYF. As DNA, the CDR3 is TGTGCCAGCAGTGACTGGGCTAGCGGCACAGATACGCAGTATTTT.

CDR3 amino acids: CASSPRNSGNTIYF. CDR3 in DNA: TGTGCCAGCAGCCCGCGGAACTCTGGAAACACCATATATTTT. The chain couples TRBV7-9 to TRBJ1-3; no definite D call. Trimming took 5 bases from V and 0 from J, leaving 8 bases between them. The CDR3 length is 14 residues. Germline CDR1 is SEHNR and CDR2 is FQNEAQ (reference sequence).

J is TRBJ1-2 and V is TRBV4-3, with 7 positions matching TRBD1. V lost 3 bases, J lost 2 bases, and 6 bases stayed unmatched. Germline V gene lookup returns CDR1 LGHNA and CDR2 YSLEER. The CDR3 is 15 residues long. The CDR3: CASSHETRGNYGYTF. The CDR3 DNA is TGCGCCAGCAGCCACGAGACCAGGGGGAACTATGGCTACACCTTC.

This clone showed up just a few times. The chain couples TRBV19 to TRBJ1-3; D possibly corresponds to TRBD1 (5 bases). The V and J ends lost 8 bases and 3 bases respectively, with 11 bases between them. CDR1 and CDR2 (germline): LNHDA, SQIVND (reference sequence). The CDR3 totals 13 residues. CDR3 nucleotides: TGTGCCAGTCTGGGACTGGATGGAAACACCATATATTTT. Translating gives CASLGLDGNTIYF.

This chain links TRBV6-5 with TRBJ1-1; D is undetermined. Germline V gene lookup returns CDR1 MNHEY and CDR2 SVGAGI. The length of the CDR3 is 13 residues. Trimming cost V 4 bases and J 7 bases, with 13 bases left between them. The CDR3 protein is CASSSRGYVEAFF. As DNA, the CDR3 is TGTGCCAGCAGTTCTCGGGGTTACGTTGAAGCTTTCTTT.

Only a few counts were recorded for this clone. This chain connects TRBV10-3 to TRBJ1-6; D ambiguous. The CDR3 has 15 amino acids. The V and J ends lost 0 bases and 7 bases respectively, with 10 bases between them. The germline gives CDR1 ENHRY, CDR2 SYGVKD. CDR3 coding DNA: TGTGCCATCAGTGAGTCCGGGGAGTCGAATTCACCCCTCCACTTT. The encoded protein is CAISESGESNSPLHF.

The sample holds one count of this clone. The V call is TRBV30, the J call TRBJ2-7, with a possible D match to TRBD2 (6 bases). CDR1 is GTSNPN, CDR2 SVGIG, per germline (reference sequence). Deletions cut 5 bases from V and 4 bases from J, with 21 bases between. The CDR3 contains 15 residues. CDR3 residues: CAWPPEGRDRYEQYF. The DNA for the CDR3 is TGTGCCTGGCCTCCGGAGGGCAGGGATAGGTACGAGCAGTACTTC.

The chain recombines TRBV19 with TRBJ1-5; D gene ambiguous. CDR1 and CDR2 from the germline V gene are LNHDA and SQIVND (reference sequence). CDR3 length: 15 amino acids. The V gene lost 7 bases and the J gene lost 8 bases, with 21 bases spanning the gap. CDR3 sequence (DNA): TGTGCCAGTACTCCCGCCGAGGCCGGTTGGAAGCCCCAGCATTTT. Translation: CASTPAEAGWKPQHF.

The chain links TRBV5-6 to TRBJ2-7; the D gene is possibly TRBD2 (6 bases). Germline CDR1 is SGHDT and CDR2 is YYEEEE. The germline V and J ends were trimmed by 2 bases and 6 bases, with 15 bases remaining between them. This CDR3 has 14 amino acids. The CDR3 DNA follows: TGTGCCAGCAGCTTATCCCCCGGGGGTGGCGAGCAGTACTTC. It codes for CASSLSPGGGEQYF.

The V and J genes are TRBV11-3 and TRBJ2-3, with D perhaps TRBD1 (6 bases). This CDR3 contains 14 residues. Deletions cut 5 bases from V and 3 bases from J, with 12 bases between. Germline V gives CDR1 SGHNT, CDR2 YENEEA. The CDR3 coding sequence is TGTGCCAGCAGCAAGAAGGACAGTACAGATACGCAGTATTTT. It translates to CASSKKDSTDTQYF.

The rearrangement uses TRBV11-2 and TRBJ2-5; 7 nucleotides align to TRBD1. The CDR3 loop spans 14 amino acids. Germline values: CDR1 SGHAT, CDR2 FQNNGV. With V trimmed by 3 bases and J by 2 bases, 3 bases remained unmatched. CDR3 nucleotide sequence: TGTGCCAGCAGCTTTGGCAGGGGGCAAGAGACCCAGTACTTC. Protein product: CASSFGRGQETQYF.

The chain joins TRBV5-6 to TRBJ2-1; 12 bases map to TRBD1. Germline loops: CDR1 SGHDT, CDR2 YYEEEE. V shed 4 bases, J shed 7 bases, and the junction held 6 bases outside the gene matches. The CDR3 extends over 15 amino acids. DNA for the CDR3: TGTGCCAGCAGCCACCGGGACAGGGGGCGAAATGAGCAGTTCTTC. It translates to CASSHRDRGRNEQFF. Full variable domain (rest looked up from reference TRBV5-6 and TRBJ2-1): DAGVTQSPTHLIKTRGQQVTLRCSPKSGHDTVSWYQQALGQGPQFIFQYYEEEERQRGNFPDRFSGHQFPNYSSELNVNALLLGDSALYLCASSHRDRGRNEQFFGPGTRLTVL.